This TCR beta chain was captured by sequencing in a study of circulating CD8 cells and anti-PD-1 response in melanoma. Study-level information: Every 2 weeks, patients got 3 mg/kg nivolumab intravenously. Non-responders showed stable or progressive disease; responders showed complete or partial response.

This clonotype is labeled medium-sized. Antigen: not known. TCR libraries were prepared from approximately 15 ng of total RNA with the QIAseq Immune Repertoire TCR panel. TCRdb analysed the reads with MiXCR anew, one entry per CDR3 protein. The sample has 1,500 to 2,500 distinct CDR3 sequences; 7% to 8.5% are singletons. From live CD3+CD8+TCRalphabeta+ cells, four PD-1 and/or TIGIT subsets were sorted. The CDR3 length is 17 residues. V lost 0 bases to trimming and J lost 0 bases; unmatched junction nucleotides: 4. Broader study findings: Only baseline and M1 samples entered the published repertoire comparisons. Under 8% of TRB clonotypes were shared between subsets at M1.

This clonotype was obtained from a human donor with melanoma. This rearrangement joins TRBV23-1 to TRBJ1-4; TRBD1 agrees at 7 bases. TRBV23-1 is placed among ORFs of uncertain function. Sequencing was performed on CD8+ T cells from PBMCs, taken at baseline or after one month of anti-PD-1 therapy (not recorded which). CDR3 sequence reads: CASSQSGGGATNEKLFF. The DNA for the CDR3 is TGCGCCAGCAGTCAATCGGGAGGGGGCGCAACTAATGAAAAACTGTTTTTT.